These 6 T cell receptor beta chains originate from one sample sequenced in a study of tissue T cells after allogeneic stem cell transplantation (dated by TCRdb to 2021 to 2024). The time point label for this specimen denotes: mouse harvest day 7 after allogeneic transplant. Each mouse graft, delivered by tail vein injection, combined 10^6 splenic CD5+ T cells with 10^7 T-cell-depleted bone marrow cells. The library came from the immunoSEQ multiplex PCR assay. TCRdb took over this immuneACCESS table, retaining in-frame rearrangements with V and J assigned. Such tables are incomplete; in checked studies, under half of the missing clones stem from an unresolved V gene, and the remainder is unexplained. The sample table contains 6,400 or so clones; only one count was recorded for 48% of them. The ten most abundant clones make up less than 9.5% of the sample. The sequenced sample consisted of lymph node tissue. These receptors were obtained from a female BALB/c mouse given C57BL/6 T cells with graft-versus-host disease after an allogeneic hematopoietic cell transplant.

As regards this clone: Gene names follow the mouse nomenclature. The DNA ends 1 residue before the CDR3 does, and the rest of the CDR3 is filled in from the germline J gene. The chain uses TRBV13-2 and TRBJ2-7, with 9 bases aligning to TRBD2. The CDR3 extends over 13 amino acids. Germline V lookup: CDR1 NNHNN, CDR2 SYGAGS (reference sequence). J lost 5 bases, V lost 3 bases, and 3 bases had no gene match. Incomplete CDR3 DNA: TGTGCCAGCGGTGCGGCTGGGGGGGATGAACAGTAC. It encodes CASGAAGGDEQY. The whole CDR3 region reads CASGAAGGDEQYF.

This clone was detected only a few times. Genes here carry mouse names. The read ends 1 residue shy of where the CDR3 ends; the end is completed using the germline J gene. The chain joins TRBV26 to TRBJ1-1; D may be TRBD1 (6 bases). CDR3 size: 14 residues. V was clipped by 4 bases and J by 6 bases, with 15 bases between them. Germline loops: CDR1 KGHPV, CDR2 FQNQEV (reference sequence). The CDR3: CASSPRQEGAEVFF. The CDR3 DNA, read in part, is TGTGCCAGCAGTCCCCGACAGGAGGGGGCAGAAGTCTTC. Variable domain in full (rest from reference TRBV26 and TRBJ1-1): NSKVIQTPRYLVKGQGQKAKMRCIPEKGHPVVFWYQQNKNNEFKFLINFQNQEVLQQIDMTEKRFSAECPSNSPCSLEIQSSEAGDSALYLCASSPRQEGAEVFFGKGTRLTVV.

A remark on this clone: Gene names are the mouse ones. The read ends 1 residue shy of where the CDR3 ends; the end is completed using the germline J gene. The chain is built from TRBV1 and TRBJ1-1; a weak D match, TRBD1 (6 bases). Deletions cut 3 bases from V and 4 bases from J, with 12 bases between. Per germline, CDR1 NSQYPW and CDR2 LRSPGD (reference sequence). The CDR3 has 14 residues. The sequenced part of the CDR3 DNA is TGCACCTGCAGTGCCTCAGGGGAAGGCACAGAAGTCTTC. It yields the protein CTCSASGEGTEVF. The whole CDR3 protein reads CTCSASGEGTEVFF.

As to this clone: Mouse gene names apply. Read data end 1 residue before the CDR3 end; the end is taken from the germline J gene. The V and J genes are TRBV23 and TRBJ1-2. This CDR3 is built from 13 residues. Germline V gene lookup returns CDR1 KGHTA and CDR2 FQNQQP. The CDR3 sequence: CSSSQSWGADYTF. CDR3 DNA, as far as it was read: TGCTCCAGCAGTCAATCCTGGGGCGCCGACTACACC.

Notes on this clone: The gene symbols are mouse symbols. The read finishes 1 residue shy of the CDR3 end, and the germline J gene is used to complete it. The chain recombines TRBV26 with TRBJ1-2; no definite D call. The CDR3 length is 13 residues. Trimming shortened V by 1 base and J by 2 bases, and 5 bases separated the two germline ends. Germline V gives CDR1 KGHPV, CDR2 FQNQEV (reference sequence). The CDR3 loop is CASSLFGNSDYTF. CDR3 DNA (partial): TGTGCCAGCAGTCTGTTCGGGAACTCCGACTACACC.

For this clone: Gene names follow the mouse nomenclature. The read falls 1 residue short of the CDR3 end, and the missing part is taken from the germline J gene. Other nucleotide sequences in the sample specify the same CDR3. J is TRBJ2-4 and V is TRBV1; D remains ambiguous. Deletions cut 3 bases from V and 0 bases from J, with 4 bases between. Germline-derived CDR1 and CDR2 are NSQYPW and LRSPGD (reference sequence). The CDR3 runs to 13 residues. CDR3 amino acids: CTCSAGSQNTLYF. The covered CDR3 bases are TGCACCTGCAGTGCGGGCAGTCAAAACACCTTGTAC.